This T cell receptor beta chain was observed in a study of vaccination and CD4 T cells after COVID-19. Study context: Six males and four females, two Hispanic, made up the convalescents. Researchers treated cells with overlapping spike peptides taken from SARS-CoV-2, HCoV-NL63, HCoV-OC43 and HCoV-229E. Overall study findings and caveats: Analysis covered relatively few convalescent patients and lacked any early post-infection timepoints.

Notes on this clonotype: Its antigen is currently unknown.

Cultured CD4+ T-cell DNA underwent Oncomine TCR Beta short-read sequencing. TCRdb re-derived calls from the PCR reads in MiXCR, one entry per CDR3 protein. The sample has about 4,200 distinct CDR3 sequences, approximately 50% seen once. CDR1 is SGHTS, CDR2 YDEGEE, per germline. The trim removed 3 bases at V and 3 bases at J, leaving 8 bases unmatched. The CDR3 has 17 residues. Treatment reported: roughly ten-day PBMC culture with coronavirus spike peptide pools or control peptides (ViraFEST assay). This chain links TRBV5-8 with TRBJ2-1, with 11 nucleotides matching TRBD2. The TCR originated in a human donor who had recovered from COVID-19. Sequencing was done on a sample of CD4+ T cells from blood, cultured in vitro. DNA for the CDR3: TGTGCCAGCAGCTCTACCCTAGCGGGGGGCTACTACAATGAGCAGTTCTTC. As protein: CASSSTLAGGYYNEQFF.